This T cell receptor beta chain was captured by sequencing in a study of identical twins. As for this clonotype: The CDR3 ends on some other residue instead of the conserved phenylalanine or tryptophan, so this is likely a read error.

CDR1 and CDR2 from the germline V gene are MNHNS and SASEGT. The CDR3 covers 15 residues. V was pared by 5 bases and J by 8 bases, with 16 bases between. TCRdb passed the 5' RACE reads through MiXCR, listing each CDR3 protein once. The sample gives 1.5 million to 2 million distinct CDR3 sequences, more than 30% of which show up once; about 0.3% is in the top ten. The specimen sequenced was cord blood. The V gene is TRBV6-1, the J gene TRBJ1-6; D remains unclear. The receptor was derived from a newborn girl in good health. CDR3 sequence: CASSPTGPYDSPLHL. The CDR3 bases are TGTGCCAGCAGTCCAACGGGTCCGTACGATTCACCCCTCCACTTA.